This T cell receptor (beta chain) stems from a study of T cells after yellow fever vaccination. Findings of the study overall: Abundant clonotypes (contaminants from the bulk population) could be present in FACS-sorted repertoires.

With regard to this clonotype: Its antigen is unidentified.

One entry per CDR3 protein results from TCRdb running MiXCR on the 5' RACE reads. The repertoire holds some 300,000 distinct CDR3 sequences, with around 4% as singletons. The germline V gene encodes CDR1 SGHNT and CDR2 YYREEE (reference sequence). CDR3 length equals 13 residues. Germline trimming cut 4 bases from V and 7 bases from J; bases unmatched to any gene: 5. This clonotype originated in a man aged 18 to 30 who received the YFV17D yellow fever vaccine. The genes are TRBV5-4 and TRBJ1-3; 7 bases map to TRBD1. The specimen was PBMCs, collected on the day of the yellow fever booster vaccination. CDR3 DNA: TGTGCCAGCAGCGCATCAGGGGGTAACACCATATATTTT. The encoded protein is CASSASGGNTIYF.